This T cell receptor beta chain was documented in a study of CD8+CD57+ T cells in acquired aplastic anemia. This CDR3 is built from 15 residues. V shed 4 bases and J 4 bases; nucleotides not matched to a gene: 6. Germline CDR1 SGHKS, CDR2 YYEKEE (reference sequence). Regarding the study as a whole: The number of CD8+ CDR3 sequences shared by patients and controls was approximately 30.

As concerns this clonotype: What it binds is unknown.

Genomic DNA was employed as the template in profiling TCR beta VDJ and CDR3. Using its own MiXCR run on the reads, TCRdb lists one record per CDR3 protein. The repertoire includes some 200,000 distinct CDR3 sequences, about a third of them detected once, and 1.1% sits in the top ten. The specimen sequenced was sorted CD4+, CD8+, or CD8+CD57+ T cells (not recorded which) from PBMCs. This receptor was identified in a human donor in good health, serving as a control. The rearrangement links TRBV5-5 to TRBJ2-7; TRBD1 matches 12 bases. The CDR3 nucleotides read TGTGCCAGCAGCCCGCGGGACAGGGGGCCGTACGAGCAGTACTTC. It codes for CASSPRDRGPYEQYF. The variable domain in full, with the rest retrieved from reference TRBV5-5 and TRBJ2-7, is DAGVTQSPTHLIKTRGQQVTLRCSPISGHKSVSWYQQVLGQGPQFIFQYYEKEERGRGNFPDRFSARQFPNYSSELNVNALLLGDSALYLCASSPRDRGPYEQYFGPGTRLTVT.